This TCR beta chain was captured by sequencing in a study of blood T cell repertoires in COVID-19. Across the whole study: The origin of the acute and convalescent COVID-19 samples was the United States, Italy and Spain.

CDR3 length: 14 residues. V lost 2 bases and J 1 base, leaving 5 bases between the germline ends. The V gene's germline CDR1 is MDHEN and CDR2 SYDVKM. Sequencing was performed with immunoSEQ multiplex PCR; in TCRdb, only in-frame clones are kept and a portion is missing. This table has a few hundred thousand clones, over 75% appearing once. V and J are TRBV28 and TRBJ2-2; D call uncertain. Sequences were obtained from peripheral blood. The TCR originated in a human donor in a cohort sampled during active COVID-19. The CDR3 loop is CASSLVVNTGELFF. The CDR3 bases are TGTGCCAGCAGTTTAGTAGTGAACACCGGGGAGCTGTTTTTT.